A selection of T cell receptor beta chains follows, all from one sample in a study of control samples from healthy donors and cancer patients. This table comes from immunoSEQ multiplex PCR, and its TCRdb copy is limited to in-frame clones, with some not included. The top ten clones hold 38% of a sample with tens of thousands of clones, about four fifths of them seen once. Specimen: PBMCs. The receptors originated from a man between 65 and 85 years old with lung cancer. Both conserved end residues are part of each CDR3.

CASSQATGELFF,TRBV3-1/TRBV3-2,12,TRBJ2-2
CASSSPGGRRETQYF,TRBV7-8,15,TRBJ2-5
CASLRDVLYNEQFF,TRBV7-2,14,TRBJ2-1
CATVSGVAQPQHF,TRBV19,13,TRBJ1-5
CASSLKPGIEQYF,TRBV14,13,TRBJ2-7
CATSRDSGKDYGYTF,TRBV15,15,TRBJ1-2
CASTPSGTGSAFF,TRBV19,13,TRBJ1-1
CASSKNPVGRETQYF,TRBV28,15,TRBJ2-5
CAISIEPTGQGNTEAFF,TRBV10-3,17,TRBJ1-1
CASSFGVRKPQHF,TRBV6-6,13,TRBJ1-5
CASSLSRQRAFF,TRBV12-3/TRBV12-4,12,TRBJ1-1
CATSEPTRNYGYTF,TRBV24-1,14,TRBJ1-2
CASSLAFVLAGTDTQYF,TRBV7-8,17,TRBJ2-3